The 32 T cell receptor beta chains presented below share a single source sample, sequenced in a study of blood T cell repertoires in COVID-19. Sequencing was performed with immunoSEQ multiplex PCR; in TCRdb, only in-frame clones are kept and a portion is missing. This table holds fewer than 120,000 clones, just over 75% found once. The sequencing sample was made of peripheral blood. The receptor source for this set is a woman aged 80 or over with acute or convalescent COVID-19.

This rearrangement joins TRBV5-1 to TRBJ2-1; 9 nucleotides line up with TRBD2. The germline V gene has CDR1 SGHRS and CDR2 YFSETQ. The CDR3 contains 16 residues. V trimming: 4 bases; J trimming: 3 bases; junction bases outside the gene matches: 8. In DNA form, the CDR3 reads TGCGCCAGCAGCGCGGAGACTAGCGGCTACTACAATGAGCAGTTCTTC. Its translation is CASSAETSGYYNEQFF. Variable domain in full (rest from reference TRBV5-1 and TRBJ2-1): KAGVTQTPRYLIKTRGQQVTLSCSPISGHRSVSWYQQTPGQGLQFLFEYFSETQRNKGNFPGRFSGRQFSNSRSEMNVSTLELGDSALYLCASSAETSGYYNEQFFGPGTRLTVL.

This clone was observed a few times. The chain is built from TRBV4-2 and TRBJ1-5; D is possibly TRBD1 (5 bases). The CDR3 consists of 16 residues. Germline V gene lookup returns CDR1 LGHNA and CDR2 YNFKEQ. Trimming pared 3 bases from V and 3 bases from J, leaving 15 bases between. The CDR3 coding sequence is TGTGCCAGCAGCCAGCACTTCGGGACTGTCAATCAGCCCCAGCATTTT. This sequence encodes CASSQHFGTVNQPQHF.

The genes are TRBV30 and TRBJ2-2; D unclear. Per germline, CDR1 GTSNPN and CDR2 SVGIG (reference sequence). Trimming removed 0 bases at V and 1 base at J, with 6 bases between. This CDR3 spans 14 amino acids. CDR3 DNA sequence: TGTGCCTGGAGTGTACTCATGAACACCGGGGAGCTGTTTTTT. Translating it yields CAWSVLMNTGELFF.

The chain has TRBV2 and TRBJ2-1; 9 positions agree with TRBD2. This CDR3 region has 16 residues. V lost 6 bases, J lost 2 bases, and 8 bases stayed unmatched. Per the germline V gene, CDR1 is SNHLY and CDR2 is FYNNEI. CDR3 in DNA: TGTGCCAGCAGGGAGGGAAGCGGGGGGCCCTACAATGAGCAGTTCTTC. It yields the protein CASREGSGGPYNEQFF.

The chain couples TRBV10-3 to TRBJ2-6, with 7 bases aligning to TRBD1. Losses at the gene ends were 6 bases for V and 2 bases for J; bases not matched to a gene: 7. Germline CDR1 is ENHRY and CDR2 is SYGVKD. This CDR3 is 16 amino acids long. The CDR3 here is CAIRRQGAAGANVLTF. CDR3 nucleotide sequence: TGTGCCATCAGACGACAGGGCGCCGCTGGGGCCAACGTCCTGACTTTC.

The chain links TRBV6-2 or TRBV6-3 to TRBJ2-1; TRBD2 matches at 13 bases. CDR3 size: 15 residues. The germline gives CDR1 MNHEY, CDR2 SVGEGT. Germline trimming cut 5 bases from V and 9 bases from J; bases unmatched to any gene: 7. CDR3 sequence (DNA): TGTGCCAGCAGTCACGGACTAGCGGGGGTGGGTGAGCAGTTCTTC. This codes for CASSHGLAGVGEQFF.

V is TRBV28 and J is TRBJ2-3, with TRBD2 as a possible D gene (5 bases). The CDR3 runs to 15 residues. V lost 3 bases, J lost 0 bases, and 10 bases lay in between. Germline CDR1 is MDHEN and CDR2 is SYDVKM. The chain's CDR3 is CASSLRVSSTDTQYF. The CDR3 DNA is TGTGCCAGCAGTTTGAGGGTGTCAAGCACAGATACGCAGTATTTT.

About this clone: Germline and junction disagree at one end, which may indicate a read error. The chain uses TRBV10-3 and TRBJ2-2; 9 positions agree with TRBD1. The CDR3 has 15 residues. The V gene's germline CDR1 is ENHRY and CDR2 SYGVKD. Here the CDR3 DNA reads TGTGCCATCACTGAGGGACAGGGATTCACCGGGGAGCTGTTTTTT. Amino acids: CAITEGQGFTGELFF.

V gene TRBV18 combines with J gene TRBJ2-7, with D maybe TRBD2 (6 bases). The CDR3 runs 15 residues. CDR1 is KGHSH and CDR2 is LQKENI in the germline V gene. V gave up 4 bases and J gave up 3 bases, with 16 bases separating them. The CDR3 region is CASSRTGDINYEQYF. CDR3 DNA: TGTGCCAGCTCACGAACGGGGGATATAAACTACGAGCAGTACTTC.

V gene TRBV18 combines with J gene TRBJ1-1; 7 positions match TRBD1. This CDR3 region has 15 residues. The germline gives CDR1 KGHSH, CDR2 LQKENI. The V segment lost 3 bases and the J segment 6 bases; nucleotides outside the gene matches: 10. The chain's CDR3 is CASSPLPGGGSEAFF. Written as DNA, the CDR3 is TGTGCCAGCTCACCCCTACCGGGAGGGGGCTCTGAAGCTTTCTTT.

This chain links TRBV10-3 with TRBJ2-1, with 9 nucleotides matching TRBD2. V lost 8 bases to trimming and J lost 0 bases; unmatched junction nucleotides: 5. Germline lookup yields CDR1 ENHRY and CDR2 SYGVKD. The CDR3 spans 15 residues. CDR3 nucleotides: TGTGCCATCCAGGATAGCGGGAGCTCCTACAATGAGCAGTTCTTC. Translating it yields CAIQDSGSSYNEQFF.

This chain uses TRBV4-2 with TRBJ1-2; no reliable D call. V shed 1 base and J shed 2 bases, with 14 bases lying between them. CDR1 is LGHNA and CDR2 is YNFKEQ in the germline V gene. The CDR3 spans 16 residues. The CDR3 reads CASSQAPSDGNYGYTF. DNA for the CDR3: TGTGCCAGCAGCCAAGCCCCGAGCGACGGAAACTATGGCTACACCTTC.

The chain has TRBV6-1 and TRBJ1-5; unclear D gene. V lost 3 bases and J 5 bases, leaving 11 bases between the germline ends. The germline V gene has CDR1 MNHNS and CDR2 SASEGT. The CDR3 is 14 amino acids. The DNA for the CDR3 is TGTGCCAGCAGTGACCCCATGGGAGATCAGCCCCAGCATTTT. Amino acids: CASSDPMGDQPQHF.

Notes on this clone: This CDR3 is also generated by other DNA sequences in the sample. This rearrangement joins TRBV19 to TRBJ1-5; the match to TRBD1 covers 7 bases. There are 13 residues in the CDR3. V dropped 2 bases and J dropped 5; count of bases not matched to a gene: 0. Germline CDR1 LNHDA, CDR2 SQIVND (reference sequence). CDR3 bases: TGTGCCAGTAGTATACAGGGGGATCAGCCCCAGCATTTT. This sequence encodes CASSIQGDQPQHF.

The J gene is TRBJ2-1, the V gene TRBV4-1; D gene ambiguous. V dropped 1 base and J dropped 10 bases, with 11 bases sitting between them. The CDR3 extends over 13 amino acids. From germline, CDR1 is MGHRA and CDR2 YSYEKL. The CDR3 DNA sequence: TGCGCCAGCAGCCAAGTTCACCCCGGGGAGCAGTTCTTC. This codes for CASSQVHPGEQFF.

The V call is TRBV6-1, the J call TRBJ2-7, with 7 bases lining up with TRBD1. The V gene end was trimmed by 3 bases and the J gene end by 2 bases; junction bases not matched to a gene: 7. This CDR3 has 15 residues. CDR1 and CDR2 from the germline V gene are MNHNS and SASEGT. CDR3 bases: TGTGCCAGCAGTGAGGGGGACAGCCAAGCCTACGAGCAGTACTTC. Its translation is CASSEGDSQAYEQYF.

The V and J genes are TRBV18 and TRBJ1-6; D is possibly TRBD1 (5 bases). This CDR3 region has 14 residues. Germline V gene lookup returns CDR1 KGHSH and CDR2 LQKENI. Trimming removed 3 bases from V and 9 bases from J, with 12 bases in between. DNA of the CDR3: TGTGCCAGCTCACCGGCGGGACGGGGTTCACCCCTCCACTTT. Its protein is CASSPAGRGSPLHF.

The chain carries TRBV4-2 and TRBJ2-1, with TRBD2 identical over 11 bases. CDR1 and CDR2 (germline): LGHNA, YNFKEQ. J was trimmed by 0 bases and V by 5 bases; bases with no gene match: 9. The CDR3 is made up of 18 amino acids. The CDR3 here is CASSSEPLAGVSYNEQFF. DNA of the CDR3: TGTGCCAGCAGCTCTGAGCCACTAGCGGGGGTCTCCTACAATGAGCAGTTCTTC.

The CDR3 nucleotides read TGTGCCAGCTCACCTTCCTGGGGCTACAACACTGAAGCTTTCTTT. Protein: CASSPSWGYNTEAFF. This rearrangement joins TRBV18 to TRBJ1-1; a possible D gene is TRBD1 (5 bases). CDR1 KGHSH and CDR2 LQKENI come from the germline V gene. V was clipped by 3 bases and J by 2 bases, with 13 bases between them. This CDR3 contains 15 residues.

The chain employs TRBV6-6 and TRBJ1-6, with 8 bases identical to TRBD1. This CDR3 has 13 amino acids. V trimming: 7 bases; J trimming: 10 bases; junction bases outside the gene matches: 6. CDR1 MNHNY and CDR2 SVGAGI come from the germline V gene (reference sequence). This CDR3 reads CASTGQGESPLHF. The CDR3 DNA follows: TGTGCCAGCACCGGACAGGGAGAATCACCCCTCCACTTT.

This sequence joins TRBV27 and TRBJ2-5, with D maybe TRBD1 (6 bases). V shed 4 bases and J shed 0 bases, with 15 bases lying between them. Germline V gene sequence: CDR1 MNHEY, CDR2 SMNVEV (reference sequence). CDR3 size: 16 residues. CDR3 DNA: TGTGCCAGCAGTTATACAGGGAAGCTGTACCAAGAGACCCAGTACTTC. This gives the protein CASSYTGKLYQETQYF.

The genes are TRBV12-3 or TRBV12-4 and TRBJ1-1; 8 bases map to TRBD1. The CDR3 is 13 residues long. The trim removed 3 bases at V and 11 bases at J, leaving 8 bases unmatched. The CDR3 DNA reads TGTGCCAGCAGTTTCTCGGCAGGGGGCGACGCTTTCTTT. Translated, it gives CASSFSAGGDAFF.

This clone was recorded once. V is TRBV29-1 and J is TRBJ2-7, with 8 bases lining up with TRBD1. V dropped 6 bases and J dropped 6; count of bases not matched to a gene: 10. Germline loops: CDR1 SQVTM, CDR2 ANQGSEA. The CDR3 consists of 13 residues. The CDR3 protein is CSVLGSGGLEQYF. In DNA, the CDR3 is TGCAGCGTCCTTGGGTCAGGGGGCCTCGAGCAGTACTTC.

About this clone: The same CDR3 also results from other DNA sequences found in this sample. The rearrangement links TRBV2 to TRBJ2-7, with TRBD1 identical over 9 bases. The germline CDR1 and CDR2 sequences are SNHLY and FYNNEI. Losses at the gene ends were 8 bases for V and 2 bases for J; bases not matched to a gene: 4. This CDR3 region has 13 residues. Here the CDR3 DNA reads TGTGCCAGCTCGGGACAGGGCACCTACGAGCAGTACTTC. Amino acids: CASSGQGTYEQYF.

The gene calls are TRBV7-2 and TRBJ2-4; D call uncertain. From germline, CDR1 is SGHTA and CDR2 FQGNSA. The CDR3 is 14 residues long. V lost 1 base, J lost 0 bases, and 4 bases lay in between. The chain's CDR3 is CASSLGRAKNIQYF. The DNA for the CDR3 is TGTGCCAGCAGCTTAGGGAGAGCCAAAAACATTCAGTACTTC.

The chain recombines TRBV12-3 or TRBV12-4 with TRBJ2-4; D possibly corresponds to TRBD2 (6 bases). V was shortened by 3 bases and J by 4 bases, with 7 bases between the two germline ends. There are 13 residues in the CDR3. The CDR3 DNA reads TGTGCCAGCAGTTTTGGGACTAAAAACATTCAGTACTTC. Amino acid sequence: CASSFGTKNIQYF.

The CDR3 DNA follows: TGTGCCAGCAGCCCGGTGGTCGGCAATCAGCCCCAGCATTTT. Translating it yields CASSPVVGNQPQHF. V gene TRBV7-8 combines with J gene TRBJ1-5; D is unresolved. This CDR3 region has 14 residues. Between the trimmed V and J ends, which lost 5 bases and 2 bases, there was a span of 10 bases. In germline, CDR1 is SGHVS, CDR2 FQNEAQ. Filled out from reference TRBV7-8 and TRBJ1-5, the complete variable domain reads GAGVSQSPRYKVAKRGQDVALRCDPISGHVSLFWYQQALGQGPEFLTYFQNEAQLDKSGLPSDRFFAERPEGSVSTLKIQRTQQEDSAVYLCASSPVVGNQPQHFGDGTRLSIL.

The chain employs TRBV10-1 and TRBJ1-6; D is perhaps TRBD1 (6 bases). Germline V gene data show CDR1 as WNHNN and CDR2 as SYGVQD (reference sequence). The CDR3 loop spans 15 amino acids. The CDR3 DNA reads TGCCCCCGCAGTGGGGGGGGGCTGGGCTATTCACCCCTCCACTTT. It is translated as CPRSGGGLGYSPLHF.

The gene calls are TRBV30 and TRBJ2-3; possible D gene TRBD2, 6 bases. Germline CDR1 is GTSNPN and CDR2 is SVGIG (reference sequence). Trimming removed 0 bases from V and 4 bases from J, with 8 bases in between. The CDR3 runs to 13 residues. CDR3 nucleotides: TGTGCCTGGAGTGTCGGGGGAGCAGATACGCAGTATTTT. Translated: CAWSVGGADTQYF.

CDR3 region: CASSQGEQGSIGYEQYF. As DNA, the CDR3 is TGCGCCAGCAGCCAAGGGGAACAGGGCTCTATCGGCTACGAGCAGTACTTC. The J gene is TRBJ2-7, the V gene TRBV4-1; perhaps TRBD1 as D (6 bases). The CDR3 consists of 17 residues. CDR1 is MGHRA and CDR2 is YSYEKL in the germline V gene. Between the trimmed V and J ends, which lost 1 base and 3 bases, there was a span of 19 bases.

The V and J genes are TRBV11-1 and TRBJ1-2, with D possibly matching TRBD1 (5 bases). The V gene lost 6 bases and the J gene lost 4 bases, with 18 bases spanning the gap. The CDR3 has 15 residues. Germline CDR1 and CDR2: SGHAT and FQDESV (reference sequence). The CDR3 sequence is CASSYPGAGTYGYTF. The CDR3 DNA reads TGTGCCAGCAGTTATCCGGGCGCGGGGACCTATGGCTACACCTTC.

The chain couples TRBV6-5 to TRBJ2-5, with TRBD1 identical over 9 bases. The germline CDR1 and CDR2 sequences are MNHEY and SVGAGI. V shed 8 bases, J shed 5 bases, and the junction held 3 bases outside the gene matches. CDR3 length: 12 amino acids. The CDR3 DNA reads as TGTGCCAGCGGGACAGGGCGTGAGACCCAGTACTTC. This encodes CASGTGRETQYF.